What follows are 14 T cell receptor beta chains derived from one specimen sequenced in a study of identical twins. TCRdb analysed the 5' RACE reads with MiXCR anew, one entry per CDR3 protein. The table lists around 1.7 million distinct CDR3 sequences, around 33% of them singletons, with about 0.3% in the top ten. Sequenced material: cord blood. These receptors were obtained from a newborn girl in good health.

The CDR3 here is CATSDLGTSGRSYNEQFF. The CDR3 region has the DNA TGTGCCACCAGTGATTTGGGGACTAGCGGGAGATCCTACAATGAGCAGTTCTTC. The chain uses TRBV24-1 and TRBJ2-1; 14 bases fit TRBD2. Trimming at V came to 0 bases and at J to 1 base, leaving 1 base not matched to a gene. This CDR3 has 18 residues. Germline V lookup: CDR1 KGHDR, CDR2 SFDVKD.

The J gene is TRBJ2-3, the V gene TRBV12-3 or TRBV12-4; no reliable D call. V lost 11 bases, J lost 7 bases, and 13 bases lay in between. The CDR3 is 11 amino acids. The CDR3 reads CAGLRTHTQYF. CDR3 coding DNA: TGTGCCGGCCTGAGGACGCATACGCAGTATTTT.

With regard to this clonotype: Being one base from a much bigger clone, this may be a read error. The chain joins TRBV10-3 to TRBJ1-2; D unresolved. Germline V gene data show CDR1 as ENHRY and CDR2 as SYGVKD. The CDR3 length is 12 residues. The CDR3 sequence: CAISGQNYDYTF. Here the CDR3 DNA reads TGTGCCATCAGTGGACAAAACTATGACTACACCTTC.

This chain joins TRBV27 and TRBJ2-7; TRBD2 matches 8 bases. This CDR3 is 13 amino acids long. The V segment lost 5 bases and the J segment 3 bases; nucleotides outside the gene matches: 3. Germline V gene data show CDR1 as MNHEY and CDR2 as SMNVEV (reference sequence). CDR3 sequence: CASSMGLVYEQYF. The CDR3 DNA reads TGTGCCAGCAGTATGGGACTAGTCTACGAGCAGTACTTC.

The V and J genes are TRBV28 and TRBJ1-1; possible D gene TRBD1, 5 bases. The CDR3 runs to 14 residues. From germline, CDR1 is MDHEN and CDR2 SYDVKM. V gave up 2 bases and J gave up 4 bases, with 11 bases separating them. CDR3 loop: CASSLRSRGTEAFF. The CDR3 DNA is TGTGCCAGCAGTTTAAGGAGTAGGGGCACTGAAGCTTTCTTT.

The chain has TRBV6-5 and TRBJ2-1; D is perhaps TRBD1 (6 bases). The length of the CDR3 is 14 residues. Germline V lookup: CDR1 MNHEY, CDR2 SVGAGI. Trimming cost V 7 bases and J 4 bases, with 14 bases left between them. Here the CDR3 reads CASTDGTGYNEQFF. The CDR3 DNA sequence: TGTGCCAGCACCGATGGAACAGGGTACAATGAGCAGTTCTTC.

J is TRBJ2-1 and V is TRBV20-1; D tentatively fits TRBD1 or TRBD2 (5 bases each). Trimming left V 5 bases short and J 4 bases short, with 18 bases between. This CDR3 comprises 15 residues. The germline CDR1 and CDR2 sequences are DFQATT and SNEGSKA (reference sequence). The CDR3 here is CSAPRFRDLYNEQFF. The CDR3 DNA reads TGCAGTGCTCCCCGTTTTCGGGACCTTTACAATGAGCAGTTCTTC.

The chain's CDR3 is CASSSGRFFTGANVLTF. CDR3 coding DNA: TGTGCCAGCTCTAGCGGGAGGTTTTTCACTGGGGCCAACGTCCTGACTTTC. The gene calls are TRBV25-1 and TRBJ2-6; 11 bases match TRBD2. This CDR3 is built from 17 residues. The trim removed 8 bases at V and 2 bases at J, leaving 8 bases unmatched. Looked up from germline, CDR1 is MGHDK and CDR2 is SYGVNS. The variable domain in full, with the rest retrieved from reference TRBV25-1 and TRBJ2-6, is EADIYQTPRYLVIGTGKKITLECSQTMGHDKMYWYQQDPGMELHLIHYSYGVNSTEKGDLSSESTVSRIRTEHFPLTLESARPSHTSQYLCASSSGRFFTGANVLTFGAGSRLTVL.

In this sample, this clonotype turned up a few times. CDR3 in amino acids: CATSGTGNPNEKLFF. Here the CDR3 DNA reads TGTGCCACCAGCGGGACAGGGAACCCTAATGAAAAACTGTTTTTT. This chain uses TRBV15 with TRBJ1-4, with TRBD1 matching over 9 bases. With 5 bases clipped from V and 3 bases from J, the junction kept 4 bases outside the gene matches. Germline CDR1 is LNHNV and CDR2 is YYDKDF (reference sequence). The CDR3 is made up of 15 amino acids.

This clonotype was seen only once. The V gene is TRBV2, the J gene TRBJ1-6; D ambiguous. The CDR3 is 14 amino acids. V was pared by 3 bases and J by 8 bases, with 11 bases between. Germline V lookup: CDR1 SNHLY, CDR2 FYNNEI. The DNA of the CDR3 is TGTGCCAGCAGTGACGAGGGAAGGCATTCACCCCTCCACTTT. This sequence encodes CASSDEGRHSPLHF.

This clonotype was recorded at least ten times. The chain has TRBV20-1 and TRBJ2-3; 10 bases are shared with TRBD2. The CDR3 extends over 15 amino acids. V shed 0 bases, J shed 7 bases, and the junction held 7 bases outside the gene matches. CDR1 DFQATT and CDR2 SNEGSKA come from the germline V gene (reference sequence). The CDR3 bases are TGCAGTGCTAGAGATAGTAGCGGGAGGTGGAATACGCAGTATTTT. Its protein is CSARDSSGRWNTQYF.

This clonotype was counted only a few times. The CDR3 coding sequence is TGTGCCAGCAGCCAAGCAGGTCCAGGAGGTGGCTACACCTTC. Its translation is CASSQAGPGGGYTF. V usage is TRBV14 and J usage is TRBJ1-2, with unresolved D. The length of the CDR3 is 14 residues. CDR1 is SGHDN and CDR2 is FVKESK in the germline V gene. V was shortened by 1 base and J by 7 bases, with 13 bases between the two germline ends.

The chain recombines TRBV27 with TRBJ2-3; D may be TRBD2 (6 bases). Germline CDR1 MNHEY, CDR2 SMNVEV (reference sequence). V was pared by 5 bases and J by 5 bases, with 14 bases between. This CDR3 comprises 14 residues. The CDR3 DNA sequence: TGTGCCAGCAGTCCCGGAGTAGCGGTAGATACGCAGTATTTT. Translating it yields CASSPGVAVDTQYF.

The CDR3 protein is CASRTGTGGREQYF. The DNA for the CDR3 is TGTGCCAGCAGGACCGGGACAGGGGGCAGGGAGCAGTACTTC. The chain uses TRBV12-3 or TRBV12-4 and TRBJ2-7; 12 bases agree with TRBD1. The CDR3 consists of 14 residues. V was pared by 6 bases and J by 7 bases, with 7 bases of the junction left unmatched.